The 26 T cell receptor beta chains listed next were all sequenced from one sample in a study of OX40 agonist ivuxolimab in advanced cancers. TCRdb keeps only in-frame clones here, not all; method: immunoSEQ multiplex PCR. The table lists around 57,000 clones, approximately 90% of them singletons, with approximately 1.1% in the top ten. The source was CD4+ or CD8+ T cells sorted from blood, collected in a trial of the OX40 agonist ivuxolimab. These receptors all stem from an adult with an advanced solid tumor such as melanoma, head and neck, liver or kidney cancer.

V usage is TRBV5-1 and J usage is TRBJ2-3, with a possible D match to TRBD2 (6 bases). The CDR3 covers 16 residues. The ends were cut back, 4 bases at V and 0 bases at J, with 15 bases in the middle. Germline V CDR1 and CDR2: SGHRS, YFSETQ. This chain's CDR3 is CASSPQTRPSTDTQYF. Written as DNA, the CDR3 is TGCGCCAGCAGCCCGCAGACTAGGCCTAGCACAGATACGCAGTATTTT. Full variable domain (outside the CDR3, taken from reference TRBV5-1 and TRBJ2-3): KAGVTQTPRYLIKTRGQQVTLSCSPISGHRSVSWYQQTPGQGLQFLFEYFSETQRNKGNFPGRFSGRQFSNSRSEMNVSTLELGDSALYLCASSPQTRPSTDTQYFGPGTRLTVL.

The chain employs TRBV11-3 and TRBJ2-1, with 7 positions matching TRBD1. Trimming removed 1 base from V and 10 bases from J; junction bases left unmatched: 7. Germline lookup yields CDR1 SGHNT and CDR2 YENEEA. This CDR3 contains 14 residues. CDR3 protein: CASSLGAETGEQFF. As DNA, the CDR3 is TGTGCCAGCAGCTTAGGGGCAGAGACAGGGGAGCAGTTCTTC.

The V call is TRBV7-6, the J call TRBJ2-3; D might be TRBD2 (6 bases). Germline CDR1 SGHVS, CDR2 FNYEAQ. The CDR3 spans 13 residues. V was trimmed by 5 bases and J by 5 bases, leaving 11 bases between them. The CDR3 sequence: CASSPGGKDTQYF. CDR3 nucleotides: TGTGCCAGCAGCCCCGGCGGGAAAGATACGCAGTATTTT. Full variable domain (remainder filled in from reference TRBV7-6 and TRBJ2-3): GAGVSQSPRYKVTKRGQDVALRCDPISGHVSLYWYRQALGQGPEFLTYFNYEAQQDKSGLPNDRFSAERPEGSISTLTIQRTEQRDSAMYRCASSPGGKDTQYFGPGTRLTVL.

V usage is TRBV11-3 and J usage is TRBJ1-6; D ambiguous. The CDR3 loop spans 11 amino acids. Germline CDR1 SGHNT, CDR2 YENEEA. Trimming removed 6 bases at V and 8 bases at J, with 5 bases between. CDR3 residues: CASRRDSPLHF. CDR3 bases: TGTGCCAGCAGAAGGGATTCACCCCTCCACTTT.

The CDR3 region has the DNA TGTGCTAGTGGTTCGGGACTAGCGGGAGAGGGTGAGCAGTACTTC. The encoded protein is CASGSGLAGEGEQYF. V gene TRBV12-5 combines with J gene TRBJ2-7; 14 nucleotides align to TRBD2. Germline loops: CDR1 LGHNT, CDR2 FRNRAP. The CDR3 loop spans 15 amino acids. V gave up 4 bases and J gave up 7 bases; unmatched junction bases: 6.

This chain joins TRBV15 and TRBJ2-5; D may be TRBD1 or TRBD2 (5 bases each). The germline V gene has CDR1 LNHNV and CDR2 YYDKDF (reference sequence). The CDR3 totals 14 residues. The V and J ends lost 0 bases and 3 bases respectively, with 8 bases between them. The CDR3 DNA sequence: TGTGCCACCAGCAGAGATCGGGGCGAAGAGACCCAGTACTTC. Protein product: CATSRDRGEETQYF.

J is TRBJ2-3 and V is TRBV11-1, with D perhaps matching TRBD2 (6 bases). V shed 5 bases and J shed 4 bases, with 13 bases lying between them. Germline CDR1 and CDR2: SGHAT and FQDESV (reference sequence). The CDR3 has 14 residues. The DNA of the CDR3 is TGTGCCAGCAGCCCCTCCGAGCGGGCAGATACGCAGTATTTT. Amino acid sequence: CASSPSERADTQYF.

The chain employs TRBV6-5 and TRBJ2-7; 9 nucleotides align to TRBD2. Trimming at V came to 10 bases and at J to 0 bases, leaving 7 bases not matched to a gene. The CDR3 runs to 14 residues. CDR1 is MNHEY and CDR2 is SVGAGI in the germline V gene. This CDR3 reads CATRLAESSYEQYF. The DNA of the CDR3 is TGTGCCACCAGACTAGCGGAGAGCTCCTACGAGCAGTACTTC.

This clone was seen only a few times. The rearrangement links TRBV18 to TRBJ2-7; 10 bases align to TRBD2. Germline loops: CDR1 KGHSH, CDR2 LQKENI. This CDR3 region has 15 residues. The V gene end was trimmed by 6 bases and the J gene end by 2 bases; junction bases not matched to a gene: 7. The CDR3 DNA is TGTGCCAGCTCCCCAGGGACTAGCGACGCCTACGAGCAGTACTTC. Protein product: CASSPGTSDAYEQYF.

This rearrangement joins TRBV20-1 to TRBJ2-5; no definite D call. The V and J ends lost 4 bases and 1 base respectively, with 4 bases between them. This CDR3 is built from 11 residues. CDR1 and CDR2 from the germline V gene are DFQATT and SNEGSKA (reference sequence). The CDR3, as DNA: TGCAGTGCTAACCTCCAAGAGACCCAGTACTTC. Translating it yields CSANLQETQYF.

This sequence joins TRBV6-6 and TRBJ2-1, with a tentative D call TRBD1 (5 bases). The ends were cut back, 5 bases at V and 7 bases at J, with 9 bases in the middle. The CDR3 has 12 residues. The germline CDR1 and CDR2 sequences are MNHNY and SVGAGI (reference sequence). The CDR3 bases are TGTGCCAGCAGTCCACAGGTAAATGAGCAGTTCTTC. Amino acid sequence: CASSPQVNEQFF.

V gene TRBV9 combines with J gene TRBJ1-1, with D tentatively TRBD1 (6 bases). In germline, CDR1 is SGDLS, CDR2 YYNGEE. The CDR3 is 18 amino acids. The V end lost 1 base, the J end lost 5 bases, and 24 bases lay between the germline ends. CDR3 residues: CASSVPSPTTTGWTEAFF. In DNA, the CDR3 is TGTGCCAGCAGCGTACCTTCCCCTACGACGACAGGATGGACTGAAGCTTTCTTT.

The chain joins TRBV10-1 to TRBJ2-1, with TRBD1 identical over 7 bases. CDR3 length: 14 residues. V shed 6 bases, J shed 7 bases, and the junction held 9 bases outside the gene matches. CDR1 WNHNN and CDR2 SYGVQD come from the germline V gene (reference sequence). CDR3 nucleotide sequence: TGCGCCAGCAGCGCCAGACAGGGCCTAAATGAGCAGTTCTTC. It is translated as CASSARQGLNEQFF.

The chain has TRBV12-5 and TRBJ2-7; 7 bases are shared with TRBD2. Trimming cost V 3 bases and J 4 bases; bases outside gene matches: 3. The CDR3 length is 13 residues. Per germline, CDR1 LGHNT and CDR2 FRNRAP. In DNA form, the CDR3 reads TGTGCTAGTGGTTTAAGCGGGACTTACGAGCAGTACTTC. Amino acid sequence: CASGLSGTYEQYF.

This clone turned up a few times. The chain combines TRBV14 with TRBJ2-1; D remains ambiguous. CDR1 SGHDN and CDR2 FVKESK come from the germline V gene. V shed 3 bases and J shed 8 bases, with 17 bases lying between them. The CDR3 loop spans 15 amino acids. As DNA, the CDR3 is TGTGCCAGCAGCCATCATTTAGGTAGTAACGATGAGCAGTTCTTC. It specifies CASSHHLGSNDEQFF.

The V and J genes are TRBV2 and TRBJ2-5; D ambiguous. V lost 3 bases, J lost 1 base, and 9 bases lay in between. The CDR3 loop spans 14 amino acids. In germline, CDR1 is SNHLY, CDR2 FYNNEI. This chain's CDR3 is CASSDRTPQETQYF. In DNA, the CDR3 is TGTGCCAGCAGTGACAGAACCCCCCAAGAGACCCAGTACTTC.

The chain combines TRBV7-2 with TRBJ1-1; no firm D call. The CDR3 sequence is 14 residues long. CDR1 SGHTA and CDR2 FQGNSA come from the germline V gene. Between the trimmed V and J ends, which lost 5 bases and 3 bases, there was a span of 13 bases. CDR3 loop: CASSTRRRDTEAFF. As DNA, the CDR3 is TGTGCCAGCAGCACGCGCCGGAGGGACACTGAAGCTTTCTTT.

This clone came up once. The rearrangement uses TRBV6-5 and TRBJ1-5, with 7 bases matching TRBD1. J lost 6 bases, V lost 6 bases, and 8 bases had no gene match. The CDR3 consists of 14 residues. Germline V gene sequence: CDR1 MNHEY, CDR2 SVGAGI. This chain's CDR3 is CASRPHRGAQPQHF. The DNA of the CDR3 is TGTGCCAGCAGACCCCACAGGGGTGCTCAGCCCCAGCATTTT.

CDR3 sequence (DNA): TGTGCCAGCAGCAAAGGGGAAGAATGGTTATACAATGAGCAGTTCTTC. Translation gives CASSKGEEWLYNEQFF. The J gene is TRBJ2-1, the V gene TRBV21-1. TRBV21-1 counts as a pseudogene. There are 16 residues in the CDR3.

The chain recombines TRBV12-5 with TRBJ1-1; 8 bases align to TRBD1. This CDR3 has 16 residues. Germline trimming cut 4 bases from V and 3 bases from J; bases unmatched to any gene: 10. Germline V gives CDR1 LGHNT, CDR2 FRNRAP. CDR3 amino acids: CASGYDTGGGDTEAFF. CDR3 DNA: TGTGCTAGTGGTTATGATACAGGGGGTGGAGACACTGAAGCTTTCTTT.

The chain couples TRBV29-1 to TRBJ2-7, with 8 nucleotides matching TRBD2. Germline CDR1 SQVTM, CDR2 ANQGSEA. With 4 bases clipped from V and 5 bases from J, the junction kept 7 bases outside the gene matches. The CDR3 has 13 amino acids. CDR3 in amino acids: CSVVGLVFHEQYF. DNA of the CDR3: TGCAGCGTTGTGGGACTAGTTTTCCACGAGCAGTACTTC.

The chain carries TRBV7-9 and TRBJ1-3; D may be TRBD1 (6 bases). V shed 5 bases and J shed 4 bases, with 15 bases lying between them. Germline CDR1 SEHNR, CDR2 FQNEAQ (reference sequence). The CDR3 covers 15 residues. The CDR3 DNA follows: TGTGCCAGCAGCGATAGGGGGATCTTAGGAAACACCATATATTTT. Amino acids: CASSDRGILGNTIYF.

This chain connects TRBV6-5 to TRBJ2-7; D is uncertain. From germline, CDR1 is MNHEY and CDR2 SVGAGI. The CDR3 extends over 14 amino acids. Trimming took 7 bases from V and 1 from J, leaving 14 bases between them. The CDR3 bases are TGTGCCAGCACCTCCGGTGTCCAATCCTACGAGCAGTACTTC. Translation: CASTSGVQSYEQYF.

The chain employs TRBV11-2 and TRBJ2-7; TRBD2 might be the D (5 bases). V was cut by 3 bases and J by 6 bases, with 15 bases left in between. CDR3 length: 14 amino acids. CDR1 and CDR2 (germline): SGHAT, FQNNGV. CDR3 residues: CASSFKWESAEQYF. The CDR3 DNA is TGTGCCAGCAGCTTCAAGTGGGAGTCAGCCGAGCAGTACTTC.

The chain has TRBV9 and TRBJ2-5; possible D gene TRBD2, 6 bases. The CDR3 extends over 16 amino acids. Trimming took off 4 bases at V and 1 base at J, with 17 bases between the two ends. The germline CDR1 and CDR2 sequences are SGDLS and YYNGEE. Here the CDR3 reads CASSPRSGLSQETQYF. CDR3 DNA sequence: TGTGCCAGCAGCCCCCGGAGCGGACTATCCCAAGAGACCCAGTACTTC.

V and J are TRBV18 and TRBJ1-2, with D tentatively TRBD1 (5 bases). CDR1 and CDR2 from the germline V gene are KGHSH and LQKENI. This CDR3 is 15 amino acids long. Trimming removed 8 bases at V and 4 bases at J, with 20 bases between. CDR3 in DNA: TGTGCCAGCACTCAGGAAAGTGGGGGTAGCTATGGCTACACCTTC. Amino acids: CASTQESGGSYGYTF.